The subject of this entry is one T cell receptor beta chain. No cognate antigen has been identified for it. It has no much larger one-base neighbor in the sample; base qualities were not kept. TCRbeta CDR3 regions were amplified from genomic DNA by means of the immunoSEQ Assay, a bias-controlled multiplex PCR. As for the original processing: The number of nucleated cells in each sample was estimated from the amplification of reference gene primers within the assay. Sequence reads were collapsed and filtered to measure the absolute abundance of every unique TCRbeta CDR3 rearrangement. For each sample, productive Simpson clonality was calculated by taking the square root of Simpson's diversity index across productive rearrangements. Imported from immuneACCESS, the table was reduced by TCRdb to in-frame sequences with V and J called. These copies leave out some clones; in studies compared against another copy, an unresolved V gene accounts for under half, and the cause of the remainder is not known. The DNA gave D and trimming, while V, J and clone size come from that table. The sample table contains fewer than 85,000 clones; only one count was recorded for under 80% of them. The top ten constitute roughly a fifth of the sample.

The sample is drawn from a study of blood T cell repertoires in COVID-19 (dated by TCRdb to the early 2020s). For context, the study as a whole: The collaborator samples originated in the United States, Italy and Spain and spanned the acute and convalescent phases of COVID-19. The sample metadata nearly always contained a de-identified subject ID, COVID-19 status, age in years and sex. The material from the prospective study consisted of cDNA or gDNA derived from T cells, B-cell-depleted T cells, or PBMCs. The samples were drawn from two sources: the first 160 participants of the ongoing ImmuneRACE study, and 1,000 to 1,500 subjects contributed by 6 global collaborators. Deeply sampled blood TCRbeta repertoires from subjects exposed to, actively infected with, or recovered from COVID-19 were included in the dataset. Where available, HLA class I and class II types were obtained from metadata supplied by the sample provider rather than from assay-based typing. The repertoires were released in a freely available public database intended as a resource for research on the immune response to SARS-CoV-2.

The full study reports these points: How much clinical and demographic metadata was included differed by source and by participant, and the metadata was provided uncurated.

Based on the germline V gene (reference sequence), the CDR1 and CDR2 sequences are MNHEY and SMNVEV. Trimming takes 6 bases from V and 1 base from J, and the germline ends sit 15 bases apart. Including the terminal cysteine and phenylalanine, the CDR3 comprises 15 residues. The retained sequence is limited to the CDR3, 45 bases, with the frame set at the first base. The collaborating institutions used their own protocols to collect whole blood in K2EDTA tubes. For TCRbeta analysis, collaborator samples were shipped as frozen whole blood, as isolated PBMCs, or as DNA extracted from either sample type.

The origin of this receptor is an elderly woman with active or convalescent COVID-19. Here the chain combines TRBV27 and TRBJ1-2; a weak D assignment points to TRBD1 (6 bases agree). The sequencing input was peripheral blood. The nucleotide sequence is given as TGTGCCAGCAGCGAGGACAGACGATTTAACTATGGCTACACCTTC. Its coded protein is CASSEDRRFNYGYTF.